One sample yielded the 32 T cell receptor beta chains listed below, sequenced in a study of T cell responses to AZD1222 COVID-19 vaccine. The method was immunoSEQ multiplex PCR; TCRdb's version includes in-frame clones alone and lacks a portion of them. The sample shows 75,000 to 100,000 clones, roughly 92% of them seen only once. The starting material was peripheral blood, obtained on day 0 of AZD1222 vaccination. These receptors were obtained from an adult in good health.

This chain connects TRBV19 to TRBJ1-1, with D possibly being TRBD1 (5 bases). The germline CDR1 and CDR2 sequences are LNHDA and SQIVND (reference sequence). The CDR3 is made up of 13 amino acids. Trimming took 1 base from V and 5 from J, leaving 8 bases between them. The CDR3 bases are TGTGCCAGTAGTATAGCAGGGCAGACTGAAGCTTTCTTT. Translation gives CASSIAGQTEAFF. Using reference TRBV19 and TRBJ1-1 for the parts outside the CDR3, the full variable domain is DGGITQSPKYLFRKEGQNVTLSCEQNLNHDAMYWYRQDPGQGLRLIYYSQIVNDFQKGDIAEGYSVSREKKESFPLTVTSAQKNPTAFYLCASSIAGQTEAFFGQGTRLTVV.

The chain employs TRBV19 and TRBJ1-5; no firm D call. CDR1 is LNHDA, CDR2 SQIVND, per germline (reference sequence). V was shortened by 2 bases and J by 0 bases, with 8 bases between the two germline ends. The CDR3 has 15 amino acids. CDR3 sequence (DNA): TGTGCCAGTAGTATATCCGGGTTTAGCAATCAGCCCCAGCATTTT. Translation gives CASSISGFSNQPQHF.

The chain employs TRBV7-2 and TRBJ2-7, with D maybe TRBD1 (5 bases). Germline values: CDR1 SGHTA, CDR2 FQGNSA. Trimming removed 0 bases from V and 3 bases from J, with 15 bases in between. The CDR3 length is 16 residues. The CDR3 DNA reads TGTGCCAGCAGCTTAGCGTCGGGCAGGGCCTTCTACGAGCAGTACTTC. It translates to CASSLASGRAFYEQYF.

The chain carries TRBV11-3 and TRBJ1-1; TRBD1 matches at 7 bases. The trim removed 5 bases at V and 5 bases at J, leaving 2 bases unmatched. Germline CDR1 is SGHNT and CDR2 is YENEEA. The CDR3 is 12 residues long. This chain's CDR3 is CASSLTGTEAFF. CDR3 nucleotide sequence: TGTGCCAGCAGCCTGACAGGGACTGAAGCTTTCTTT.

The count of this clone is one. J is TRBJ1-6 and V is TRBV19; D is possibly TRBD1 (5 bases). The germline gives CDR1 LNHDA, CDR2 SQIVND (reference sequence). CDR3 length equals 14 residues. V lost 3 bases to trimming and J lost 8 bases, with 11 bases between them. Written as DNA, the CDR3 is TGTGCCAGTAGTATGCGGCAGGGCGATTCACCCCTCCACTTT. Protein sequence: CASSMRQGDSPLHF.

The chain uses TRBV29-1 and TRBJ2-7; the D is unclear. Germline V CDR1 and CDR2: SQVTM, ANQGSEA. V shed 1 base and J shed 0 bases, with 19 bases lying between them. This CDR3 contains 17 residues. DNA for the CDR3: TGCAGCGTTGAAGGCAGGACGTCCCACACCAGCTCCTACGAGCAGTACTTC. As protein: CSVEGRTSHTSSYEQYF.

CDR3 DNA: TGTGCCAGCAGCTTAGGACTGGCGAACGGCTACACCTTC. This encodes CASSLGLANGYTF. This sequence joins TRBV7-2 and TRBJ1-2; D uncertain. Germline CDR1 and CDR2: SGHTA and FQGNSA. Trimming pared 1 base from V and 8 bases from J, leaving 11 bases between. The CDR3 length is 13 residues.

The CDR3 reads CAIGAGGNQPQHF. As DNA, the CDR3 is TGTGCCATCGGGGCAGGAGGAAATCAGCCCCAGCATTTT. The chain carries TRBV10-3 and TRBJ1-5; tentatively, D is TRBD1 (5 bases). Germline V CDR1 and CDR2: ENHRY, SYGVKD. Trimming took 8 bases from V and 4 from J, leaving 12 bases between them. The CDR3 extends over 13 amino acids.

The chain joins TRBV18 to TRBJ2-2, with D perhaps given as TRBD1 or TRBD2 (5 bases each). Trimming shortened V by 4 bases and J by 2 bases, and 17 bases separated the two germline ends. The CDR3 consists of 17 residues. CDR1 KGHSH and CDR2 LQKENI come from the germline V gene. The CDR3 bases are TGTGCCAGCTCACTTTTCGGGGCCGCACATAACACCGGGGAGCTGTTTTTT. Protein product: CASSLFGAAHNTGELFF.

This clone was detected only once. The chain carries TRBV2 and TRBJ1-2; possible D gene TRBD1, 6 bases. The CDR3 runs to 14 residues. Germline V lookup: CDR1 SNHLY, CDR2 FYNNEI. The V end was cut by 6 bases, the J end by 1 base, with 12 bases between. The CDR3 is CASSGQKNNYGYTF. CDR3 bases: TGTGCCAGCAGCGGACAGAAAAATAACTATGGCTACACCTTC.

The J gene is TRBJ2-1, the V gene TRBV24-1; D uncertain. The CDR3 runs 13 residues. Germline CDR1 KGHDR, CDR2 SFDVKD. Trimming shortened V by 6 bases and J by 5 bases, and 10 bases separated the two germline ends. Here the CDR3 reads CATSSWANNEQFF. CDR3 DNA: TGTGCCACCAGTAGCTGGGCCAACAATGAGCAGTTCTTC.

CDR3 sequence reads: CASSITGTGNTEAFF. The DNA for the CDR3 is TGCGCCAGCAGCATTACCGGGACGGGGAACACTGAAGCTTTCTTT. V usage is TRBV5-1 and J usage is TRBJ1-1; a possible D gene is TRBD1 (5 bases). This CDR3 contains 15 residues. Germline V lookup: CDR1 SGHRS, CDR2 YFSETQ. The V and J ends lost 4 bases and 1 base respectively, with 14 bases between them.

This clone has a handful of counts. An end of the junction differs from the germline gene, which may be a read error. The rearrangement uses TRBV9 and TRBJ1-1; D remains unclear. The CDR3 consists of 14 residues. Germline V gene sequence: CDR1 SGDLS, CDR2 YYNGEE. The CDR3 reads CASSVAREGAEAFF. The CDR3 DNA follows: TGTGCCAGCAGTGTAGCGCGGGAAGGCGCTGAAGCTTTCTTT.

The chain couples TRBV4-2 to TRBJ1-1, with TRBD1 as a possible D gene (6 bases). This CDR3 spans 14 amino acids. From germline, CDR1 is LGHNA and CDR2 YNFKEQ. The ends were cut back, 4 bases at V and 4 bases at J, with 13 bases in the middle. The CDR3 bases are TGTGCCAGCAGCCGGACGACAGGAACCACTGAAGCTTTCTTT. This encodes CASSRTTGTTEAFF.

This chain links TRBV7-9 with TRBJ2-5, with 7 bases that match TRBD1. The V gene end was trimmed by 4 bases and the J gene end by 3 bases; junction bases not matched to a gene: 5. The CDR3 is 14 amino acids. The germline CDR1 and CDR2 sequences are SEHNR and FQNEAQ (reference sequence). CDR3 coding DNA: TGTGCCAGCAGCTCGAATACAGGGGAAGAGACCCAGTACTTC. Its translation is CASSSNTGEETQYF.

The V and J genes are TRBV5-4 and TRBJ2-1, with 8 bases that match TRBD1. CDR3 length: 15 amino acids. The V and J ends lost 0 bases and 5 bases, in that order; junction bases with no gene match: 4. The V gene's germline CDR1 is SGHNT and CDR2 YYREEE (reference sequence). Written as DNA, the CDR3 is TGTGCCAGCAGCTTGGCAGGGGGCGCAAACAATGAGCAGTTCTTC. It translates to CASSLAGGANNEQFF.

The genes are TRBV7-2 and TRBJ1-5, with 7 bases identical to TRBD1. The CDR3 runs 17 residues. With 5 bases clipped from V and 5 bases from J, the junction kept 15 bases outside the gene matches. CDR1 is SGHTA and CDR2 is FQGNSA in the germline V gene. The CDR3 nucleotides read TGTGCCAGCAGCCCTAGGCGGGCCTATAGGGGGCATCAGCCCCAGCATTTT. Its protein is CASSPRRAYRGHQPQHF.

In this sample, this clone turned up once. This chain joins TRBV7-7 and TRBJ2-3; 7 bases align to TRBD1. Germline V lookup: CDR1 SSHAT, CDR2 FNYEAQ (reference sequence). The CDR3 is 14 residues long. Trimming at V came to 5 bases and at J to 1 base, leaving 3 bases not matched to a gene. The CDR3: CASSRTGRTDTQYF. The CDR3 DNA sequence: TGTGCCAGCAGCCGGACAGGCCGCACAGATACGCAGTATTTT.

The chain couples TRBV19 to TRBJ2-5, with 9 bases matching TRBD2. Trimming took 3 bases from V and 3 from J; bases not matched to a gene: 8. CDR1 is LNHDA and CDR2 is SQIVND in the germline V gene (reference sequence). This CDR3 spans 16 amino acids. CDR3 region: CASSILAGPYKETQYF. CDR3 DNA sequence: TGTGCCAGTAGTATTCTAGCGGGGCCCTATAAAGAGACCCAGTACTTC. Supplemented by reference TRBV19 and TRBJ2-5, the full variable domain reads DGGITQSPKYLFRKEGQNVTLSCEQNLNHDAMYWYRQDPGQGLRLIYYSQIVNDFQKGDIAEGYSVSREKKESFPLTVTSAQKNPTAFYLCASSILAGPYKETQYFGPGTRLLVL.

The chain uses TRBV12-3 or TRBV12-4 and TRBJ1-3; D uncertain. This CDR3 spans 13 amino acids. Trimming stripped 11 bases from V and 0 bases from J, with 11 bases between. The CDR3 region is CASRRASGNTIYF. CDR3 DNA: TGTGCCTCTCGGAGAGCCTCTGGAAACACCATATATTTT.

This clone has just one count. The CDR3 DNA follows: TGTGCCAGTACTCAGTCCCAAGGGAACACTGAAGCTTTCTTT. It translates to CASTQSQGNTEAFF. This chain connects TRBV19 to TRBJ1-1; D not resolved. V gave up 7 bases and J gave up 1 base, with 13 bases separating them. Germline values: CDR1 LNHDA, CDR2 SQIVND (reference sequence). CDR3 length: 14 residues.

V and J are TRBV19 and TRBJ2-1, with D perhaps being TRBD1 or TRBD2 (5 bases each). The CDR3 is 16 residues long. Germline CDR1 LNHDA, CDR2 SQIVND (reference sequence). Trimming stripped 4 bases from V and 2 bases from J, with 15 bases between. The CDR3 DNA reads as TGTGCCAGTAGTACGAGAGGGGCCCCTCCCTACAATGAGCAGTTCTTC. Its translation is CASSTRGAPPYNEQFF.

The rearrangement links TRBV3-1 (or the pseudogene TRBV3-2) to TRBJ1-1; the D is unclear. The V gene's germline CDR1 is LGHDT and CDR2 YNNKEL (reference sequence). The ends were cut back, 1 base at V and 1 base at J, with 7 bases in the middle. The CDR3 is made up of 14 amino acids. CDR3: CASSQVGRNTEAFF. The DNA of the CDR3 is TGTGCCAGCAGCCAAGTCGGCAGGAACACTGAAGCTTTCTTT.

The rearrangement links TRBV2 to TRBJ1-1, with D unclear. CDR1 and CDR2 from the germline V gene are SNHLY and FYNNEI. V was shortened by 4 bases and J by 1 base, with 13 bases between the two germline ends. The CDR3 totals 15 residues. CDR3 protein: CASSVVGRGNTEAFF. The CDR3 bases are TGTGCCAGCAGTGTGGTCGGGCGGGGGAACACTGAAGCTTTCTTT. Looking up the rest from reference TRBV2 and TRBJ1-1 gives the full variable domain: EPEVTQTPSHQVTQMGQEVILRCVPISNHLYFYWYRQILGQKVEFLVSFYNNEISEKSEIFDDQFSVERPDGSNFTLKIRSTKLEDSAMYFCASSVVGRGNTEAFFGQGTRLTVV.

The chain couples TRBV12-3 or TRBV12-4 to TRBJ2-3; D tentatively reads TRBD1 or TRBD2 (7 bases each). This CDR3 contains 13 residues. V was shortened by 6 bases and J by 5 bases, with 12 bases between the two germline ends. The CDR3: CASRPGGGDTQYF. The CDR3 nucleotides are TGTGCCAGCAGACCAGGGGGGGGAGATACGCAGTATTTT.

The rearrangement uses TRBV7-9 and TRBJ2-4, with D maybe TRBD2 (5 bases). This CDR3 comprises 15 residues. Germline V gene lookup returns CDR1 SEHNR and CDR2 FQNEAQ (reference sequence). Trimming shortened V by 4 bases and J by 1 base, and 11 bases separated the two germline ends. The CDR3, as DNA: TGTGCCAGCAGCTCCCTCCTAGCCGCCAAAAACATTCAGTACTTC. This sequence encodes CASSSLLAAKNIQYF.

J is TRBJ1-2 and V is TRBV19; 8 bases fit TRBD1. CDR1 is LNHDA, CDR2 SQIVND, per germline (reference sequence). With V trimmed by 5 bases and J by 5 bases, 7 bases remained unmatched. This CDR3 spans 14 amino acids. CDR3 in amino acids: CASSASGGAYGYTF. In DNA, the CDR3 is TGTGCCAGTAGTGCTTCAGGGGGCGCGTATGGCTACACCTTC. The entire variable domain, with the rest obtained from reference TRBV19 and TRBJ1-2, is as follows: DGGITQSPKYLFRKEGQNVTLSCEQNLNHDAMYWYRQDPGQGLRLIYYSQIVNDFQKGDIAEGYSVSREKKESFPLTVTSAQKNPTAFYLCASSASGGAYGYTFGSGTRLTVV.

The rearrangement uses TRBV7-2 and TRBJ2-3, with TRBD2 identical over 8 bases. With 3 bases clipped from V and 4 bases from J, the junction kept 9 bases outside the gene matches. Germline CDR1 SGHTA, CDR2 FQGNSA. The CDR3 contains 16 residues. The CDR3 sequence is CASSFFNSGRSDTQYF. The CDR3 nucleotides read TGTGCCAGCAGCTTTTTCAACAGCGGGAGATCAGATACGCAGTATTTT. Full variable domain (outside the CDR3, taken from reference TRBV7-2 and TRBJ2-3): GAGVSQSPSNKVTEKGKDVELRCDPISGHTALYWYRQSLGQGLEFLIYFQGNSAPDKSGLPSDRFSAERTGGSVSTLTIQRTQQEDSAVYLCASSFFNSGRSDTQYFGPGTRLTVL.

This sequence joins TRBV2 and TRBJ2-7; D call uncertain. Germline V gene data show CDR1 as SNHLY and CDR2 as FYNNEI. Trimming cost V 0 bases and J 3 bases, with 9 bases left between them. The CDR3 extends over 14 amino acids. CDR3 DNA sequence: TGTGCCAGCAGTGAAGCGCAGGCCCACTACGAGCAGTACTTC. It is translated as CASSEAQAHYEQYF.

The chain is built from TRBV7-9 and TRBJ1-4; the match to TRBD1 covers 8 bases. Germline V gene sequence: CDR1 SEHNR, CDR2 FQNEAQ (reference sequence). The CDR3 extends over 16 amino acids. After removal of 3 bases from V and 5 bases from J, the junction contained 8 bases not matched to a gene. The CDR3 spells CASSFTDRGTNEKLFF. CDR3 DNA sequence: TGTGCCAGCAGCTTTACCGACAGGGGCACGAATGAAAAACTGTTTTTT.

V gene TRBV18 combines with J gene TRBJ1-5; no definite D call. CDR1 KGHSH and CDR2 LQKENI come from the germline V gene. The CDR3 is 12 amino acids. Trimming took off 3 bases at V and 7 bases at J, with 7 bases between the two ends. CDR3 amino acids: CASSPPGQPQHF. DNA for the CDR3: TGTGCCAGCTCACCGCCGGGGCAGCCCCAGCATTTT.

The V and J genes are TRBV5-1 and TRBJ2-3; 9 nucleotides line up with TRBD1. The ends lost 6 bases at V and 6 bases at J; junction bases unmatched: 11. There are 15 residues in the CDR3. CDR1 SGHRS and CDR2 YFSETQ come from the germline V gene. The CDR3 sequence is CASNTQGAPGDTQYF. The CDR3 nucleotides are TGCGCCAGCAACACACAGGGGGCGCCGGGGGATACGCAGTATTTT. The entire variable domain, with the rest obtained from reference TRBV5-1 and TRBJ2-3, is as follows: KAGVTQTPRYLIKTRGQQVTLSCSPISGHRSVSWYQQTPGQGLQFLFEYFSETQRNKGNFPGRFSGRQFSNSRSEMNVSTLELGDSALYLCASNTQGAPGDTQYFGPGTRLTVL.